A selection of T cell receptor beta chains follows, all from one sample in a study of beta chain features in type 1 diabetes. Only in-frame clones appear in the TCRdb table, and some are missing; sequencing was by immunoSEQ multiplex PCR. The repertoire holds 60,000 or so clones, with roughly 60% as singletons. The material sequenced was Tregs from blood. The receptor set was obtained from a woman aged 18-30 years in good health. Each CDR3 is given with its conserved first and last residue. The order of the fields is D gene, J gene, V gene, clone size, CDR3 DNA, CDR3 protein. The D gene is left open where the match is weak. Expanded clones get a size class; other rows say once, few or many, or leave the size out.

>NA|TRBJ1-2|TRBV30|NA
TGTGCCTGGGAGACCCGGGGGAGAGGACGAGGCTACACCTTC
CAWETRGRGRGYTF
>TRBD2|TRBJ2-1|TRBV7-6|NA
TGTGCCAGCAGCCTAGCGGGAGGAAGCTTTAATTACAATGAGCAGTTCTTC
CASSLAGGSFNYNEQFF
>TRBD2|TRBJ2-1|TRBV5-4|few
TGTGCCAGCAGCTTTGGCGGGAGTCCCTACAATGAGCAGTTCTTC
CASSFGGSPYNEQFF
>NA|TRBJ2-2|TRBV7-8|NA
TGTGCCAGCAGCTTAGGGAGTCCAAAACTCACCGGGGAGCTGTTTTTT
CASSLGSPKLTGELFF
>TRBD1|TRBJ2-2|TRBV5-4|few
TGTGCCAGCAGCTCGGGACAGGGGGCTTGGACCGGGGAGCTGTTTTTT
CASSSGQGAWTGELFF
>TRBD2|TRBJ2-5|TRBV5-6|NA
TGTGCCAGCAGCTTTGCAAGCCCTCTAGCGGGGGGACTTGAGACCCAGTACTTC
CASSFASPLAGGLETQYF
>NA|TRBJ2-3|TRBV5-1|NA
TGCGCCAGCAGGGGCCCTCAAGGCCCAGATACGCAGTATTTT
CASRGPQGPDTQYF
>TRBD1|TRBJ2-3|TRBV18|NA
TGTGCCAGCTCACCTACAGGGGGATCCACAGATACGCAGTATTTT
CASSPTGGSTDTQYF
>TRBD1|TRBJ1-2|TRBV29-1|NA
TGCAGCGTTGATTCCGGGCAGGGGGCGGGCACCTTC
CSVDSGQGAGTF
>TRBD1|TRBJ2-7|TRBV6-5|NA
TGTGCCAGCAGTCCAGGGGGCGTATTCAACGAGCAGTACTTC
CASSPGGVFNEQYF
>NA|TRBJ2-7|TRBV5-1|NA
TGCGCCAGCAGCTTGGCCGACGGGAGCAACGAGCAGTACTTC
CASSLADGSNEQYF
>TRBD1|TRBJ1-5|TRBV27|few
TGTGCCAGCAGTCCCGAGACAGGGTATCACAATCAGCCCCAGCATTTT
CASSPETGYHNQPQHF
>NA|TRBJ2-1|TRBV14|NA
TGTGCCAGCAGCTGGTTTGAGGGTACTCCGTTCTTC
CASSWFEGTPFF
>TRBD2|TRBJ2-1|TRBV7-2|NA
TGTGCCAGCAGCCCCCTTAGCGGGGGGGCGGATGAGCAGTTCTTC
CASSPLSGGADEQFF
>TRBD1|TRBJ2-7|TRBV25-1|NA
TGTGCCAGCAGTGAACCCGGGACAGGGGGCACCTACGAGCAGTACTTC
CASSEPGTGGTYEQYF
>NA|TRBJ1-1|TRBV6-1|few
TGTGCCAGCAGTGCTACACCCGGGGAGACTGAAGCTTTCTTT
CASSATPGETEAFF
>NA|TRBJ1-3|TRBV2|once
TGTGCCAGCACGGAGGAAATTAGCTCTGGAAACACCATATATTTT
CASTEEISSGNTIYF
>TRBD2|TRBJ2-3|TRBV2|NA
TGTGCCAGCAGGTCCGGCGGGGGGCCCACAGATACGCAGTATTTT
CASRSGGGPTDTQYF
>TRBD1|TRBJ1-5|TRBV19|NA
TGTGCCAGTAGTGAACAGGGGGTAAGCAATCAGCCCCAGCATTTT
CASSEQGVSNQPQHF
>NA|TRBJ2-7|TRBV6-5|NA
TGTGCCAGCAGTTACTCGAGATTTTCCTCCTACGAGCAGTACTTC
CASSYSRFSSYEQYF
>TRBD1|TRBJ1-1|TRBV6-6|NA
TGTGCCAGCAGCTCCTGGGGACAGGGTAACACTGAAGCTTTCTTT
CASSSWGQGNTEAFF
>NA|TRBJ1-5|TRBV6-6|once
TGTGCCAGCAGCCCTGGGGAGGGTTTAAGGAATCAGCCCCAGCATTTT
CASSPGEGLRNQPQHF
>NA|TRBJ2-7|TRBV9|NA
TGTGCCAGCAGCGTAGATCTAGACTACGAGCAGTACTTC
CASSVDLDYEQYF
>TRBD1|TRBJ1-5|TRBV19|NA
TGTGCCAGTTTGGGACAGCACAATCAGCCCCAGCATTTT
CASLGQHNQPQHF
>NA|TRBJ2-6|TRBV11-2|NA
TGTGCCAGCAGCCCAGGGTGGTCCGGGGCCAACGTCCTGACTTTC
CASSPGWSGANVLTF
>NA|TRBJ2-3|TRBV7-2|NA
TGTGCCAGCAGCCCAGGGTCCTTTCTCCCTAGCACAGATACGCAGTATTTT
CASSPGSFLPSTDTQYF
>NA|TRBJ1-5|TRBV6-1|NA
TGTGCCAGCAGTTTACAGGGTGGCAATCAGCCCCAGCATTTT
CASSLQGGNQPQHF
>NA|TRBJ2-1|TRBV7-9|NA
TGTGCCAGCAGCCCCACAGGGTCCGAGCAGTTCTTC
CASSPTGSEQFF
>TRBD1|TRBJ2-7|TRBV18|once
TGTGCCAGCTCATTCATGGGGACAGGGATTCCCTACGAGCAGTACTTC
CASSFMGTGIPYEQYF
>NA|TRBJ2-1|TRBV19|NA
TGTGCCAGTAGTTGGAGGTCAGGGGTTTACAATGAGCAGTTCTTC
CASSWRSGVYNEQFF
>TRBD2|TRBJ2-5|TRBV5-5|NA
TGTGCCAGCAGCCCAACTAGCGTCGAGACCCAGTACTTC
CASSPTSVETQYF
>TRBD1|TRBJ1-5|TRBV19|NA
TGTGCCAGTAGTGGGGACAGGGGGAGCAATCAGCCCCAGCATTTT
CASSGDRGSNQPQHF
>TRBD1|TRBJ2-7|TRBV29-1|once
TGCAGCGTTGAAGCCACCAGGGGGTTAGGGTACGAGCAGTACTTC
CSVEATRGLGYEQYF
>NA|TRBJ2-3|TRBV7-9|few
TGTGCCAGCAGCTTAGCGGAGCTAGACACAGATACGCAGTATTTT
CASSLAELDTDTQYF
>NA|TRBJ2-3|TRBV7-3|NA
TGTGCCAGCAGCTTAACGGGTAGCGGTGGTATGACGGATACGCAGTATTTT
CASSLTGSGGMTDTQYF
>TRBD1|TRBJ1-5|TRBV6-1|NA
TGTGCCAGCAGCGGGACAGCTAGCAATCAGCCCCAGCATTTT
CASSGTASNQPQHF
>TRBD2|TRBJ2-1|TRBV5-1|NA
TGCGCCAGCAGCTTGTCCCGGCTAGCGGGAGCCGCGTACAATGAGCAGTTCTTC
CASSLSRLAGAAYNEQFF
>NA|TRBJ2-7|TRBV7-9|NA
TGTGCCAGCAGCCAGTACTCCTACGAGCAGTACTTC
CASSQYSYEQYF
>TRBD1|TRBJ2-7|TRBV19|few
TGTGCCAGTTCCCGGGACAGCCACTACGAGCAGTACTTC
CASSRDSHYEQYF
>TRBD1|TRBJ2-7|TRBV5-1|once
TGCGCCAGCAATCCTCCGGGACAGTCCTACGAGCAGTACTTC
CASNPPGQSYEQYF
>TRBD2|TRBJ2-1|TRBV23-1|NA
TGCGCCAGCAGTCAATCCTCGGGACTAGCGGTCAATGAGCAGTTCTTC
CASSQSSGLAVNEQFF
>TRBD2|TRBJ2-1|TRBV13|NA
TGTGCCAGCAGCCCACTAGCGGGCCCCTACAATGAGCAGTTCTTC
CASSPLAGPYNEQFF
>TRBD1|TRBJ1-4|TRBV15|NA
TGTGCCACCAGCAGAGAAGGGACAGAGTTTCAAAAACTGTTTTTT
CATSREGTEFQKLFF
>TRBD1|TRBJ1-6|TRBV30|NA
TGTGCCTGGAGTTCTGGGACAGGGCATAATTCACCCCTCCACTTT
CAWSSGTGHNSPLHF
>TRBD1|TRBJ1-1|TRBV7-2|NA
TGTGCCAGCAGCCTAGGGACAGCCCATGAAGCTTTCTTT
CASSLGTAHEAFF
>TRBD1|TRBJ1-1|TRBV19|NA
TGTGCCAGTAGTATAGGACAGGGGATCCCTGAAGCTTTCTTT
CASSIGQGIPEAFF
>NA|TRBJ2-7|TRBV6-1|few
TGTGCCAGCAGTGAAGGGCTGGCGGGGGCTTCCTCCTACGAGCAGTACTTC
CASSEGLAGASSYEQYF
>NA|TRBJ1-1|TRBV27|NA
TGTGCCAGTAGAAGAGGGATGAACACTGAAGCTTTCTTT
CASRRGMNTEAFF
>TRBD1|TRBJ1-2|TRBV29-1|NA
TGCAGCGTTTGGGGACAGAGGAACTATGGCTACACCTTC
CSVWGQRNYGYTF
>NA|TRBJ2-2|TRBV6-5|NA
TGTGCCAGCAGTTTCACGGGACTCACGAACACCGGGGAGCTGTTTTTT
CASSFTGLTNTGELFF
>TRBD1|TRBJ1-6|TRBV5-1|once
TGCGCCAGCAGCTCCGGGCCCCGGGACAGCTCTCACCCGGGCCCACCCCTCCACTTT
CASSSGPRDSSHPGPPLHF
>NA|TRBJ1-1|TRBV19|NA
TGTGCCAGTAGTATCTACAACACTGAAGCTTTCTTT
CASSIYNTEAFF
>TRBD2|TRBJ2-1|TRBV7-3|NA
TGTGCCAGCAGCCTACTAGCGGGGAGCTACAATGAGCAGTTCTTC
CASSLLAGSYNEQFF
>TRBD2|TRBJ2-5|TRBV16|few
TGTGCCAGCGGACTAGCGGGACAAGAGACCCAGTACTTC
CASGLAGQETQYF
>NA|TRBJ2-5|TRBV9|NA
TGTGCCAGCAGCACCTTTGGGGCAGAGACCCAGTACTTC
CASSTFGAETQYF
>NA|TRBJ1-1|TRBV29-1|NA
TGCAGCGTTGCCGTCGGGGACTATATGAACACTGAAGCTTTCTTT
CSVAVGDYMNTEAFF
>TRBD1|TRBJ1-3|TRBV6-6|NA
TGTGCCAGCAGTTACTCGGGACAGGGCCCTGGAAACACCATATATTTT
CASSYSGQGPGNTIYF
>NA|TRBJ2-1|TRBV29-1|NA
TGCAGCGTTGATATTACTGGGGCCCCGCAGTTCTTC
CSVDITGAPQFF